This T cell receptor beta chain stems from a study of blood T cell repertoires in COVID-19. Looking at the study overall: Donors in the United States, Italy and Spain gave samples during acute or convalescent COVID-19. T cells, B-cell-depleted T cells, or PBMCs supplied cDNA or gDNA.

Trimming pared 0 bases from V and 3 bases from J, leaving 12 bases between. CDR1 is SGHAT, CDR2 FQNNGV, per germline. The CDR3 sequence is 15 residues long. This clone turned up a few times. The assay was immunoSEQ multiplex PCR, and TCRdb's table has in-frame clones only and misses some. The sample has roughly 150,000 clones, roughly 85% seen once. The sequence was collected from a woman of 80 years or more with active or convalescent COVID-19. The J gene is TRBJ2-7, the V gene TRBV11-2, with D possibly matching TRBD2 (6 bases). Sequencing was performed on peripheral blood. CDR3 sequence (DNA): TGTGCCAGCAGCTTAGAGCGGGACCCGAGCTACGAGCAGTACTTC. Amino acid sequence: CASSLERDPSYEQYF.